This TCR beta chain was identified in a study of cytomegalovirus exposure and HLA in healthy donors. The CDR3 consists of 18 residues. Trimming removed 0 bases at V and 0 bases at J, with 16 bases between. Per the germline V gene, CDR1 is SGDLS and CDR2 is YYNGEE. The donors were healthy bone marrow donors. The primer mix had 60 Vbeta and 13 Jbeta primers. TCRdb keeps only in-frame clones here, not all; method: immunoSEQ multiplex PCR. The sample carries around 150,000 clones, approximately 70% recorded once. The rearrangement joins TRBV9 to TRBJ1-3; D gene ambiguous. The sample was PBMCs. The clonotype originates from a man aged 18 to 30 in good health and CMV-seropositive. In DNA form, the CDR3 reads TGTGCCAGCAGCGTAGCTACGGCGGTTTATGGCTCTGGAAACACCATATATTTT. It codes for CASSVATAVYGSGNTIYF.